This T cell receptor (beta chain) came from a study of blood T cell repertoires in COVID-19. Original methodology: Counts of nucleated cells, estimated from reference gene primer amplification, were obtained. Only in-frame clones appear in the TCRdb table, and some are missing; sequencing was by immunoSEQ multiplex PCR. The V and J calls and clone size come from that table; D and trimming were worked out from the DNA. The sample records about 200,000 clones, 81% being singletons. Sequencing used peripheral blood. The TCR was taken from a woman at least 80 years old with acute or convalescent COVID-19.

CDR3 sequence (DNA): TGTGCCAGCAGTGAAGGGGGACAGGGACTTGGAAACACCATATATTTT. This encodes CASSEGGQGLGNTIYF. V and J are TRBV6-1 and TRBJ1-3, with 9 bases matching TRBD1. This CDR3 has 16 residues. Germline values: CDR1 MNHNS, CDR2 SASEGT. J lost 3 bases, V lost 1 base, and 4 bases had no gene match.